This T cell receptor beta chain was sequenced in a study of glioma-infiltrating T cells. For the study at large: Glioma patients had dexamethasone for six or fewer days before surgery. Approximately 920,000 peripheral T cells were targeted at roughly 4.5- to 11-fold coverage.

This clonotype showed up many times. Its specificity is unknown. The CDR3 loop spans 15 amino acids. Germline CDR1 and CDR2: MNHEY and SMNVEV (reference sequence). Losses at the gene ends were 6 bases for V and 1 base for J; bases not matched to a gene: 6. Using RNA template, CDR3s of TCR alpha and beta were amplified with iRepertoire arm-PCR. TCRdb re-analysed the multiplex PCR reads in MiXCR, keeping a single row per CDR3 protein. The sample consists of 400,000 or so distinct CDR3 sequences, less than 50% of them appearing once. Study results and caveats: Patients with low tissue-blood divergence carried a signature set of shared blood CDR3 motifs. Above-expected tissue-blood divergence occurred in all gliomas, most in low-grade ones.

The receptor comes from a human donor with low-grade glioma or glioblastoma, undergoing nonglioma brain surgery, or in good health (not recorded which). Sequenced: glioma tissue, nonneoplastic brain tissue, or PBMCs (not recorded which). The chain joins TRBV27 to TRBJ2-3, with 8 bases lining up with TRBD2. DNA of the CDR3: TGTGCCAGCAGCCCCGGGAGGGAGGGCACAGATACGCAGTATTTT. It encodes CASSPGREGTDTQYF.